Below, 16 T cell receptor beta chains from the same sample are listed, as sequenced in a study of lymphopenia after photon versus proton radiotherapy (dated by TCRdb to about 2019). The library was built by means of the immunoSEQ multiplex PCR assay. TCRdb obtained this table from immuneACCESS and retained in-frame rearrangements with V and J assigned. These tables miss some clones; where compared with another copy, unresolved V genes account for less than half of the shortfall, and the remainder is unexplained. Present in this sample are 65,000 to 85,000 clones, 85% to 95% of which were seen just once. The ten largest make up about 2.2% of the sample. The sample was peripheral blood, taken from a patient treated with photon-based radiotherapy. Receptor source: a woman aged 40 to 50 with cholangiocarcinoma.

This chain uses TRBV6-6 with TRBJ2-3; no clear D gene. The V gene lost 8 bases and the J gene lost 6 bases, with 12 bases spanning the gap. The V gene's germline CDR1 is MNHNY and CDR2 SVGAGI (reference sequence). This CDR3 is 12 amino acids long. CDR3 coding DNA: TGTGCCAGCGGCCGTACGTCGGATACGCAGTATTTT. Translated, it gives CASGRTSDTQYF.

The J gene is TRBJ1-1, the V gene TRBV30; TRBD1 might be the D (5 bases). Germline lookup yields CDR1 GTSNPN and CDR2 SVGIG (reference sequence). This CDR3 spans 13 amino acids. V was cut by 2 bases and J by 3 bases, with 10 bases left in between. This chain's CDR3 is CAWSPQVDTEAFF. DNA of the CDR3: TGTGCCTGGAGTCCACAGGTAGACACTGAAGCTTTCTTT.

The V call is TRBV7-3, the J call TRBJ2-1; D tentatively fits TRBD1 or TRBD2 (6 bases each). CDR1 is SGHTA and CDR2 is FQGTGA in the germline V gene. The CDR3 loop spans 16 amino acids. V dropped 1 base and J dropped 3 bases, with 13 bases sitting between them. The CDR3 loop reads CASSLIGGPLYNEQFF. The CDR3 DNA is TGTGCCAGCAGCTTAATAGGGGGGCCGCTCTACAATGAGCAGTTCTTC.

This sequence joins TRBV19 and TRBJ1-1, with D possibly TRBD1 on 5 matching bases. V was cut by 3 bases and J by 4 bases, with 15 bases left in between. This CDR3 region has 15 residues. Germline loops: CDR1 LNHDA, CDR2 SQIVND (reference sequence). In DNA, the CDR3 is TGTGCCAGTAGTATCGGCAGGGCGGCGGGCACTGAAGCTTTCTTT. It yields the protein CASSIGRAAGTEAFF.

The genes are TRBV5-1 and TRBJ2-5; 7 nucleotides agree with TRBD1. The J call may be incorrect, as the DNA end agrees better with TRBJ2-7. Germline assignment: CDR1 SGHRS and CDR2 YFSETQ. The CDR3 has 15 amino acids. CDR3 loop: CASSLNGDSRYEQYF. The CDR3 DNA reads as TGCGCCAGCAGCTTGAATGGGGACAGCCGCTACGAGCAGTACTTC.

V gene TRBV5-6 combines with J gene TRBJ1-1; D unresolved. The CDR3 runs to 16 residues. CDR1 and CDR2 from the germline V gene are SGHDT and YYEEEE. The V end lost 2 bases, the J end lost 0 bases, and 14 bases lay between the germline ends. The CDR3 loop reads CASSFTGKNMNTEAFF. CDR3 bases: TGTGCCAGCAGCTTCACGGGAAAGAACATGAACACTGAAGCTTTCTTT. The variable domain in full, with the rest retrieved from reference TRBV5-6 and TRBJ1-1, is DAGVTQSPTHLIKTRGQQVTLRCSPKSGHDTVSWYQQALGQGPQFIFQYYEEEERQRGNFPDRFSGHQFPNYSSELNVNALLLGDSALYLCASSFTGKNMNTEAFFGQGTRLTVV.

This chain joins TRBV7-2 and TRBJ1-2; possible D gene TRBD1, 5 bases. V lost 4 bases and J 7 bases, leaving 13 bases between the germline ends. The CDR3 is 13 amino acids. Germline values: CDR1 SGHTA, CDR2 FQGNSA. The CDR3 region has the DNA TGTGCCAGCAGCTACGGGACTCCGGGTGGCTACACCTTC. Its translation is CASSYGTPGGYTF.

V and J are TRBV7-6 and TRBJ1-2; D is unclear. V was clipped by 4 bases and J by 6 bases, with 9 bases between them. Germline CDR1 and CDR2: SGHVS and FNYEAQ. The CDR3 has 12 residues. DNA for the CDR3: TGTGCCAGCAGCTCTTCACCCCATGGCTACACCTTC. Translating gives CASSSSPHGYTF.

The chain combines TRBV2 with TRBJ1-2; D remains unclear. Germline CDR1 is SNHLY and CDR2 is FYNNEI. Deletions cut 8 bases from V and 5 bases from J, with 12 bases between. The CDR3 spans 12 residues. The CDR3 bases are TGTGCCAGCTTTTTCGGGAGTTATGGCTACACCTTC. As protein: CASFFGSYGYTF.

The V call is TRBV7-9, the J call TRBJ1-1, with D tentatively TRBD1 (6 bases). This CDR3 comprises 11 residues. Germline V gene data show CDR1 as SEHNR and CDR2 as FQNEAQ (reference sequence). Trimming cost V 1 base and J 10 bases, with 7 bases left between them. Here the CDR3 reads CASSLEGGAFF. The CDR3, as DNA: TGTGCCAGCAGCTTAGAAGGGGGAGCTTTCTTT.

The sample holds one count of this clone. The chain links TRBV5-4 to TRBJ2-5, with D maybe TRBD2 (6 bases). This CDR3 has 15 residues. Trimming removed 1 base from V and 0 bases from J, with 10 bases in between. CDR1 is SGHNT, CDR2 YYREEE, per germline (reference sequence). CDR3 sequence reads: CASSLSGSYQETQYF. The CDR3 DNA sequence: TGTGCCAGCAGCTTGTCCGGGAGTTACCAAGAGACCCAGTACTTC.

The chain joins TRBV11-3 to TRBJ2-7, with a weak D call TRBD2 (5 bases). V was pared by 0 bases and J by 5 bases, with 8 bases between. The germline V gene has CDR1 SGHNT and CDR2 YENEEA. This CDR3 has 13 amino acids. CDR3 amino acids: CASSLEASNEQYF. The CDR3 bases are TGTGCCAGCAGCTTAGAGGCTAGCAACGAGCAGTACTTC.

The rearrangement uses TRBV19 and TRBJ1-5, with 9 bases matching TRBD1. V trimming: 5 bases; J trimming: 4 bases; junction bases outside the gene matches: 6. This CDR3 has 15 amino acids. CDR1 and CDR2 (germline): LNHDA, SQIVND (reference sequence). The CDR3 sequence is CASSDRGVGNQPQHF. The CDR3 DNA reads as TGTGCCAGTAGTGACAGGGGGGTCGGGAATCAGCCCCAGCATTTT.

This clone has more than one count but fewer than ten. The V and J genes are TRBV5-4 and TRBJ1-4, with D uncertain. The CDR3 runs 14 residues. The V end lost 0 bases, the J end lost 5 bases, and 8 bases lay between the germline ends. From germline, CDR1 is SGHNT and CDR2 YYREEE (reference sequence). CDR3 loop: CASSLGTSNEKLFF. The CDR3 nucleotides are TGTGCCAGCAGCTTGGGGACGTCGAATGAAAAACTGTTTTTT.

This chain connects TRBV7-2 to TRBJ1-1; D gene uncertain. In germline, CDR1 is SGHTA, CDR2 FQGNSA. V dropped 3 bases and J dropped 8 bases, with 7 bases sitting between them. The CDR3 extends over 11 amino acids. CDR3 DNA sequence: TGTGCCAGCAGCTTCACGGGGGAAGCTTTCTTT. This codes for CASSFTGEAFF.

The J gene is TRBJ1-1, the V gene TRBV6-6; D gene ambiguous. Germline CDR1 is MNHNY and CDR2 is SVGAGI (reference sequence). Trimming pared 6 bases from V and 5 bases from J, leaving 13 bases between. The CDR3 covers 13 residues. CDR3 amino acids: CASRDWPGTEAFF. For the CDR3, the DNA is TGTGCCAGCAGAGACTGGCCCGGGACTGAAGCTTTCTTT.